This T cell receptor (beta chain) was sequenced in a study of blood T cell repertoires in COVID-19. Profiled with immunoSEQ multiplex PCR; TCRdb holds only in-frame clones, not every one. Here the sample spans approximately 200,000 clones, approximately 85% being singletons. This clonotype was sampled from a human donor with active or convalescent COVID-19. The donor label of this sample is uncertain. The sample consisted of peripheral blood.

CDR3 sequence: CASSRRQSQETQYF. In nucleotides, the CDR3 is TGCGCCAGCAGCCGAAGACAATCCCAAGAGACCCAGTACTTC. V and J are TRBV4-1 and TRBJ2-5; D gene ambiguous. The CDR3 sequence is 14 residues long. CDR1 and CDR2 from the germline V gene are MGHRA and YSYEKL. Deletions cut 4 bases from V and 1 base from J, with 10 bases between.